This T cell receptor (beta chain) comes out of a study of T cells in women clearing cervical HPV infection. Per the germline V gene, CDR1 is SGHDN and CDR2 is FVKESK. V lost 4 bases and J lost 7; bases outside the gene matches: 10. The CDR3 length is 15 residues. Turning to this clone: The read gets to within 3 residues of the CDR3 end, and the germline J gene fills in the rest.

Here immunoSEQ multiplex PCR was the method, and the copy in TCRdb shows in-frame clones only, minus some. The listing records roughly 22,000 clones. The source of this sequence is a woman between 18 and 70 years old with a cervical HPV16 infection that either progressed to CIN3+ or cleared (not recorded which). The gene calls are TRBV14 and TRBJ1-1, with 9 nucleotides matching TRBD1. Sequenced sample: blood buffy coat. The part of the CDR3 DNA that was read is TGTGCCAGCAGCCCGGGGAACGCGGGACAGGGTGAA. Residues: CASSPGNAGQGE. The entire CDR3 sequence reads CASSPGNAGQGEAFF.